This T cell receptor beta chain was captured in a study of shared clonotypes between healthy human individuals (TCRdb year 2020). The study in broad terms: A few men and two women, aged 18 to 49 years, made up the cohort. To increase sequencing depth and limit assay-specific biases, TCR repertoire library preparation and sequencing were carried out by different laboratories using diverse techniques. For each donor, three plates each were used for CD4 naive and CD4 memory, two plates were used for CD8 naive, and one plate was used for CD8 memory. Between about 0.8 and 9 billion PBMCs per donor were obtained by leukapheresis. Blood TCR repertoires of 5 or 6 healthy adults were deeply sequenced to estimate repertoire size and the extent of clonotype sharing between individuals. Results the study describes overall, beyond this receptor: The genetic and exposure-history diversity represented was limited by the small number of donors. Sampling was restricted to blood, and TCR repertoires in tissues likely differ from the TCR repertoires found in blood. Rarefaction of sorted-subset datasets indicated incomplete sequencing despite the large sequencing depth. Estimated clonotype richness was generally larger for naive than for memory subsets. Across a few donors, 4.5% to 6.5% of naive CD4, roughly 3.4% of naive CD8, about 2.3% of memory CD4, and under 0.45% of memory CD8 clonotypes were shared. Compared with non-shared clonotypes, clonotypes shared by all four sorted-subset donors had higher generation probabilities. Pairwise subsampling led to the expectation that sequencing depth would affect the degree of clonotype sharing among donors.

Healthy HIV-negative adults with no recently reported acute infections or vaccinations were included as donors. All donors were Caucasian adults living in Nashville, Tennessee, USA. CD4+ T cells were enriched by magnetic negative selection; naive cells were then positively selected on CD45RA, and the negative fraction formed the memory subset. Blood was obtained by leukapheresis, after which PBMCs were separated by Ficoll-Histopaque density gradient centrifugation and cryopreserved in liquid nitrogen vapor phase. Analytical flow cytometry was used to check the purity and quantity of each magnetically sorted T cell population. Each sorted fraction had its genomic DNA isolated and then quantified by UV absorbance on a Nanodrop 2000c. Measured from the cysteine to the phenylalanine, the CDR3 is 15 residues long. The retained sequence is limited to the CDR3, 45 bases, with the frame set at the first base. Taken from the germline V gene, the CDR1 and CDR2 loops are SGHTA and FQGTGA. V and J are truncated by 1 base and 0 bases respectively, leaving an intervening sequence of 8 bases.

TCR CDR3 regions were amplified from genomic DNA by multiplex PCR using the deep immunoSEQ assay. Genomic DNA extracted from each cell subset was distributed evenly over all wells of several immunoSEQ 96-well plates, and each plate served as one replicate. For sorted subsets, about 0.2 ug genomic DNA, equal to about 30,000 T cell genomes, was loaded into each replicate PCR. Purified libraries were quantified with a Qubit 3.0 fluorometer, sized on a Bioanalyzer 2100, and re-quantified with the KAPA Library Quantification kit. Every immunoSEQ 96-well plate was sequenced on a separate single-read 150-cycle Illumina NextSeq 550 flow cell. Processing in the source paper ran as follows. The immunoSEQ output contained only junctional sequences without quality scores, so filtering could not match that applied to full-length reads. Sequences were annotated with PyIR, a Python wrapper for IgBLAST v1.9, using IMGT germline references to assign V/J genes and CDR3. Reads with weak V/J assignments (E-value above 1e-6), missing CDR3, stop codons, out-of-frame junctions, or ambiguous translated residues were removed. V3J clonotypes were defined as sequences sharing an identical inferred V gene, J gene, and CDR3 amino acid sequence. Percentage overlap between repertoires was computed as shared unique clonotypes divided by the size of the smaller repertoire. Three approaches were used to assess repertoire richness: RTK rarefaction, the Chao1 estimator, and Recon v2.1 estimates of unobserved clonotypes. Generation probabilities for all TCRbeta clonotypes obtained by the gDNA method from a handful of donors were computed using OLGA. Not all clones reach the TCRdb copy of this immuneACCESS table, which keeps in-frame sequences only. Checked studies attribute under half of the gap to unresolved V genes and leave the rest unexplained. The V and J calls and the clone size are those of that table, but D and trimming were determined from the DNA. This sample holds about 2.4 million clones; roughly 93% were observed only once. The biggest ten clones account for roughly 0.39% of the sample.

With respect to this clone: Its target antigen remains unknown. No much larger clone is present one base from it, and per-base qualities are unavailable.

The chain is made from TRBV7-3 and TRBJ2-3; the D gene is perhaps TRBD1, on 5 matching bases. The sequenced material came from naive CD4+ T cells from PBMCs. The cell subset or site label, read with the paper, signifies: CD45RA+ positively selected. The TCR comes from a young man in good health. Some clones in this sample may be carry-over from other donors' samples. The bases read TGTGCCAGCAGCTTAAGTAGGGGAAGCACAGATACGCAGTATTTT. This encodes CASSLSRGSTDTQYF.